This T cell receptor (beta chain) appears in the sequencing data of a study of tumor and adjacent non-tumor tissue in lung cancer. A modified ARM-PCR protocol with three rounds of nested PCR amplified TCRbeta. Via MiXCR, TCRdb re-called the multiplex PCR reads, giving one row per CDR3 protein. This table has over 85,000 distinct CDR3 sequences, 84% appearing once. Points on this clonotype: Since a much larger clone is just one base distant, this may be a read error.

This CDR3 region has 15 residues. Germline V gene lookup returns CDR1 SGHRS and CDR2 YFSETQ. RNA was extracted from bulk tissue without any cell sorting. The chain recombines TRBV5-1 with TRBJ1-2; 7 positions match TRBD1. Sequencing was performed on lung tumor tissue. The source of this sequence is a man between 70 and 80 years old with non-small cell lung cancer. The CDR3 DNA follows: TGCGCCAGCAGCTTGGGGCCGGGACAGAACTATGACTACACCTTC. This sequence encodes CASSLGPGQNYDYTF. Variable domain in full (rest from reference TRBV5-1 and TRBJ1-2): KAGVTQTPRYLIKTRGQQVTLSCSPISGHRSVSWYQQTPGQGLQFLFEYFSETQRNKGNFPGRFSGRQFSNSRSEMNVSTLELGDSALYLCASSLGPGQNYDYTFGSGTRLTVV.